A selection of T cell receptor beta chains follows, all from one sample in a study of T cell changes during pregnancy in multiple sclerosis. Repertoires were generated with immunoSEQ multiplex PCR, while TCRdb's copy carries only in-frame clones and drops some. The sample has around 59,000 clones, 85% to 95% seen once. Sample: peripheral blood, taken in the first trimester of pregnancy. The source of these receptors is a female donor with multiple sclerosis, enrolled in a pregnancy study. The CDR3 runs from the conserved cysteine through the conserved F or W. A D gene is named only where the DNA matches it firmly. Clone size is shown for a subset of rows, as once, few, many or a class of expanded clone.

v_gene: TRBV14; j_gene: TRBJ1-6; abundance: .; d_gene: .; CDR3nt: TGTGCCAGCAGCACGGAAGGGAGAGGGTCACCCCTCCACTTT; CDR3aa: CASSTEGRGSPLHF
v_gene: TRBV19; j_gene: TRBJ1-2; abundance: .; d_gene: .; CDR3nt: TGTGCCAGTAGTATCACGGGGAGCTCCTCCTATGGCTACACCTTC; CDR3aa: CASSITGSSSYGYTF
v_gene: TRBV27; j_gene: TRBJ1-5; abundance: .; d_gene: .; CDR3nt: TGTGCCAGCTCCCGAGGTCCTAGCAATCAGCCCCAGCATTTT; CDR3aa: CASSRGPSNQPQHF
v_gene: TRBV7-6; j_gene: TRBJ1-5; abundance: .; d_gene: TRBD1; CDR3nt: TGTGCCAGCAGCCCACGGGACAGGGGGATCGGGAGCAATCAGCCCCAGCATTTT; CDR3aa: CASSPRDRGIGSNQPQHF
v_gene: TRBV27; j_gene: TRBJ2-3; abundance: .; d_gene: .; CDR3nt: TGTGCCAGCAGTTTCGCGGGATACACAGGGGCAGATACGCAGTATTTT; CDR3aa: CASSFAGYTGADTQYF
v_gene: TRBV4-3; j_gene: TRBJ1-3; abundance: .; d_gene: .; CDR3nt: TGCGCCAGCAGCCGGGAGGGGCTCTCCGGAAACACCATATATTTT; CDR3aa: CASSREGLSGNTIYF
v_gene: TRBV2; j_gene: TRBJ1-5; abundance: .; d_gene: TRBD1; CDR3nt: TGTGCCAGCAGTGAGGACAGGGGGTATCAGCCCCAGCATTTT; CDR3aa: CASSEDRGYQPQHF
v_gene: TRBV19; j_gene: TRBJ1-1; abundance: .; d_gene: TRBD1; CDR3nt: TGTGCCAGTAGTACGACACAGAATACGGGACAGGGGAGGTTCTTT; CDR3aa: CASSTTQNTGQGRFF
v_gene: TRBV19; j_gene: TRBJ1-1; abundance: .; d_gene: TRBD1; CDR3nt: TGTGCCAGCAAAAGACAGGGGCGCACAAGGAACACTGAAGCTTTCTTT; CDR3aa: CASKRQGRTRNTEAFF
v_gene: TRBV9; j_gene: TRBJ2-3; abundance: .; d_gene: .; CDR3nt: TGTGCCAGCAGCGCCAGTTCGGATACGCAGTATTTT; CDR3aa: CASSASSDTQYF
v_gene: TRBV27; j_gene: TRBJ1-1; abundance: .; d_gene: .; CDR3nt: TGTGCCAGCAGGGGTGGCTGGACAGCGAACACTGAAGCTTTCTTT; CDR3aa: CASRGGWTANTEAFF
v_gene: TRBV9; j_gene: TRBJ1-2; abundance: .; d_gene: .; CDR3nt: TGTGCCAGCAGCGGATCGACAGGTCCGGTCTATGGCTACACCTTC; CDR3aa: CASSGSTGPVYGYTF
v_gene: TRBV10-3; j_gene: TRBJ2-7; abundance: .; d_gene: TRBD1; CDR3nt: TGTGCCATCTCGGACAGGGTGGCCGGGGAGCAGTACTTC; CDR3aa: CAISDRVAGEQYF
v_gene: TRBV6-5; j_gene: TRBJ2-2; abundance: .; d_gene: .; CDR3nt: TGTGCCACCTTCCTCGGGTCGAACACCGGGGAGCTGTTTTTT; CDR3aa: CATFLGSNTGELFF
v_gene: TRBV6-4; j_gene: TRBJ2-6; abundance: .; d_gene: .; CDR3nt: TGTGCCAGCTCCAAAGACAGGTCTGGGGCCAACGTCCTGACTTTC; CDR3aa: CASSKDRSGANVLTF
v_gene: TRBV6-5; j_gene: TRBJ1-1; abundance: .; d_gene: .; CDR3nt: TGTGCCAGCAGTTACTCACAGGGTCACACTGAAGCTTTCTTT; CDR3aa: CASSYSQGHTEAFF
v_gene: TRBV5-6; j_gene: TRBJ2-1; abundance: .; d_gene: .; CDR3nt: TGTGCCAGCAGCTTGGAGCAGGGGAAGTTCTTC; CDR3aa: CASSLEQGKFF
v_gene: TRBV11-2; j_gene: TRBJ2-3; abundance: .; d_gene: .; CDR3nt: TGTGCCAGCAGGCCTTGGGGGCGGTCGGTCACAGATACGCAGTATTTT; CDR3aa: CASRPWGRSVTDTQYF
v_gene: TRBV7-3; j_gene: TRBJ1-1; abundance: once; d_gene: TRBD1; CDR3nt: TGTGCCAGCAGCTTCCGGGACAGCCTTGGGGCTTTCTTT; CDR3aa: CASSFRDSLGAFF
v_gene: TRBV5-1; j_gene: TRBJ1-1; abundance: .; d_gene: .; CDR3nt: TGCGCCAGCAGGGGGGGAGCTGTCGCGAACACTGAAGCTTTCTTT; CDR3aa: CASRGGAVANTEAFF
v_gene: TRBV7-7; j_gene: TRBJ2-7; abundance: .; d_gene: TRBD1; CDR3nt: TGTGCCAGCAGCTACCCGGGGACAGGGAAGTGTGAGCAGTACTTC; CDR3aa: CASSYPGTGKCEQYF
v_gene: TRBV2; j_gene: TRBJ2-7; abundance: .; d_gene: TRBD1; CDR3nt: TGTGCCAGCAGAAAGACAGGGCTCCTTGGGGAGCAGTACTTC; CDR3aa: CASRKTGLLGEQYF
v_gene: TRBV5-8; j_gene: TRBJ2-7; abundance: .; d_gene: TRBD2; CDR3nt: TGTGCCAGCAGCCCGCAACGGACTAGCCGCGGGCAGTACTTC; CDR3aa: CASSPQRTSRGQYF
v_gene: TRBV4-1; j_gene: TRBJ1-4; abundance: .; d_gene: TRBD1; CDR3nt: TGCGCCAGCAGCCTCAGACAGGGCCCAACTAATGAAAAACTGTTTTTT; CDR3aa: CASSLRQGPTNEKLFF
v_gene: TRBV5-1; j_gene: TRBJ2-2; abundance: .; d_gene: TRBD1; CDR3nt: TGCGCCAGCAGCCCCGGACAGGGGACCAAACCCGGGGAGCTGTTTTTT; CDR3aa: CASSPGQGTKPGELFF
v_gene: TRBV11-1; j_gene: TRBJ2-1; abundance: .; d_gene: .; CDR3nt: TGTGCCAGCAGTTTCAACGGGGACAATGAGCAGTTCTTC; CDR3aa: CASSFNGDNEQFF
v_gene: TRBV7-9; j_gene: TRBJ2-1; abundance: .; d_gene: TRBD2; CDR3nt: TGTGCCAGCAGTCGCGGACTAGCGGTGTACAATGAGCAGTTCTTC; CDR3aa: CASSRGLAVYNEQFF
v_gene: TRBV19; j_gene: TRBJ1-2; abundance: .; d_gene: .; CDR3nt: TGTGCCAGTAGTATTCGAGTCACCCCCGGAGTTGGCTACACCTTC; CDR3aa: CASSIRVTPGVGYTF
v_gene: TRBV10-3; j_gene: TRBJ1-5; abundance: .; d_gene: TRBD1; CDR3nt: TGTGCCATCAGTGGAGGGGACAGGGGGCATCAGCATTTT; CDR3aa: CAISGGDRGHQHF
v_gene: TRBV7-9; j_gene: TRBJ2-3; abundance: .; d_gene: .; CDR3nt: TGTGCCAGCAGCCCAGAGAGGGGCACAGATACGCAGTATTTT; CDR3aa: CASSPERGTDTQYF
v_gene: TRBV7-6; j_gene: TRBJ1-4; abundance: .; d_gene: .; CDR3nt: TGTGCCAGCAGCCCTCTTCCTAATGAAAAACTGTTTTTT; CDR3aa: CASSPLPNEKLFF
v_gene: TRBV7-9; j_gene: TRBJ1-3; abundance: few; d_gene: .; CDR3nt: TGTGCCAGCAGCGGCGGCGGACTCTTCTCTGGAAACACCATATATTTT; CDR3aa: CASSGGGLFSGNTIYF
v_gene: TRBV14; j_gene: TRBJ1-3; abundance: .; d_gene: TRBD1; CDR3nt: TGTGCCAGCAGCGTACAGGGGTACTCTGGAAACACCATATATTTT; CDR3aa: CASSVQGYSGNTIYF
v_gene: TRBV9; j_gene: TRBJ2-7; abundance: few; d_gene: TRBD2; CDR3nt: TGTGCCAGCAGCGTAGTAGGTAGCGGGGACTCGCAGTACTTC; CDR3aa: CASSVVGSGDSQYF
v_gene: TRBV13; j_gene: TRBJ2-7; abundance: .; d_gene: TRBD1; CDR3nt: TGTGCCAGCAGTCCCGGGACAGGGGGGTCCTACGAGCAGTACTTC; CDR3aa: CASSPGTGGSYEQYF
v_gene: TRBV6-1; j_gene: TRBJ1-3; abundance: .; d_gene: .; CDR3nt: TGTGCCAGCAGAAGGAGGTTACCCTCTGGAAACACCATATATTTT; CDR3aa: CASRRRLPSGNTIYF
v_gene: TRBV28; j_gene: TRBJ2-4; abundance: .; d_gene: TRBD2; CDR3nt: TGTGCCAGCAGTTCGACCCCTAGCGGGGGGGTTAAAAACATTCAGTACTTC; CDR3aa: CASSSTPSGGVKNIQYF
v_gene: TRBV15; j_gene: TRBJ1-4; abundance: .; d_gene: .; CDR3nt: TGTGCCACCAGCAGAGGTGGGGCGCTTAATGAAAAACTGTTTTTT; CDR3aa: CATSRGGALNEKLFF
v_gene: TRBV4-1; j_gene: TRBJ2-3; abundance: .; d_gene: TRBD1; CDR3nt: TGCGCCAGCAGCCCGGGACAGGGGACCACAGATACGCAGTATTTT; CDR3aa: CASSPGQGTTDTQYF
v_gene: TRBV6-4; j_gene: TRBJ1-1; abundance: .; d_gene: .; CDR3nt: TGTGCCAGCAGTCCCTCAGGCCTGGGGAACACTGAAGCTTTCTTT; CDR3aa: CASSPSGLGNTEAFF
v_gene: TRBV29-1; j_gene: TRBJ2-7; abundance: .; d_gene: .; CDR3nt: TGCAGCGTATACGCCGGGGGCTACGAGCAGTACTTC; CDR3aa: CSVYAGGYEQYF
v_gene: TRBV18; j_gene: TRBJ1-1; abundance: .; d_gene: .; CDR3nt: TGTGCCAGCTCACCACTCTTGTCGATCGGGAGGGGGAACACTGAAGCTTTCTTT; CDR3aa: CASSPLLSIGRGNTEAFF
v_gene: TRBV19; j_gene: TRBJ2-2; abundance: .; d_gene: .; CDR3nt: TGTGCCAGTAGTATAAGCATCGGGGAGCTGTTTTTT; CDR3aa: CASSISIGELFF
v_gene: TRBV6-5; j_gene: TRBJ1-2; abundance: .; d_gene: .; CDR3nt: TGTGCCAGCAGTTCCCTCCAGGGTTACTATGGCTACACCTTC; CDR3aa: CASSSLQGYYGYTF
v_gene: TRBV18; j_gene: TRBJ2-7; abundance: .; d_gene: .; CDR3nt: TGTGCCAGCTCACCCTGGGGGGGCTTGGACTACGAGCAGTACTTC; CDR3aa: CASSPWGGLDYEQYF
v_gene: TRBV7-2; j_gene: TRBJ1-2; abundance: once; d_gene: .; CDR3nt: TGTGCCAGCAGCCCCCCAGACAGAAAGGGTGGCTACACCTTC; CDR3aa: CASSPPDRKGGYTF
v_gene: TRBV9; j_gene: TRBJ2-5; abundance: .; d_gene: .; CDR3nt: TGTGCCAGCAGCGTAGGGCAGCAAGCGGAGACCCAGTACTTC; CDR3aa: CASSVGQQAETQYF
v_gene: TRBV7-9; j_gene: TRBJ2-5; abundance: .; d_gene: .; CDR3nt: TGTGCCAGCAGCTTAGAATCCCAGCAAGAGACCCAGTACTTC; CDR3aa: CASSLESQQETQYF
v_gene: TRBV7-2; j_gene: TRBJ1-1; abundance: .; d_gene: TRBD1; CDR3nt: TGTGCCAGCAGCTTATCAAGGGACAGCCGTTTTGAAGCTTTCTTT; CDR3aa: CASSLSRDSRFEAFF
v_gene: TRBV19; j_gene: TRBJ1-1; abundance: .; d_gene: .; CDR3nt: TGTGCCAGTCGTGGTGGGGGGGCCGGTGGAGGGAGGAACACTGAAGCTTTCTTT; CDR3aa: CASRGGGAGGGRNTEAFF
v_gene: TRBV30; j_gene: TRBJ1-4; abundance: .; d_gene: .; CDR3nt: TGTGCCTGCCCTCACGGGGGTGGAAAACTGTTTTTT; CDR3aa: CACPHGGGKLFF
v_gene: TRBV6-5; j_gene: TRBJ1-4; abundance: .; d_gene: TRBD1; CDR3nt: TGTGCCAGCAGTCTTACAGGGGCAACTAATGAAAAACTGTTTTTT; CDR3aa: CASSLTGATNEKLFF
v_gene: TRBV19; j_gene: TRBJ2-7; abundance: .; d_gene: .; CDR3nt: TGTGCCAGTAGTATTATCGGGGAATCCTACGAGCAGTACTTC; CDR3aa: CASSIIGESYEQYF
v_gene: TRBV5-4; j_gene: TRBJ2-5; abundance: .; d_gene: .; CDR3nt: TGTGCCAGCAGCTTGAGGGGGGGAGAGACCCAGTACTTC; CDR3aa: CASSLRGGETQYF
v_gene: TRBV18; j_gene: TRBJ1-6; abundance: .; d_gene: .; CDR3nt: TGTGCCAGCTCACCGCAGACAACAGGCCGCAATTTAAGGTCGCCCCTCCACTTT; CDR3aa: CASSPQTTGRNLRSPLHF
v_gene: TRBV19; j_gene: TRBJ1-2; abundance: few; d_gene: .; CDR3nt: TGTGCCAGTAGTACGAGAGGGGGCTATGGCTACACCTTC; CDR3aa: CASSTRGGYGYTF
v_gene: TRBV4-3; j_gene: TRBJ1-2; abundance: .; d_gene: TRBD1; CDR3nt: TGCGCCAGCAGCCACAGACAGGGTGATGGCTACACCTTC; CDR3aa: CASSHRQGDGYTF